Below are 17 T cell receptor beta chains sequenced from a single sample in a study of CD8 T cells in Susac syndrome. cDNA came from roughly 0.53 to 1 ug RNA primed by random hexamers. From the immunoSEQ multiplex PCR reads, TCRdb called clonotypes with MiXCR, one entry per CDR3 protein. This sample has under 200,000 distinct CDR3 sequences; over 75% occur once, and the top ten carry roughly 0.087%. Input material: CD4+ T cells from PBMCs. The receptors were sampled from a human donor with Susac syndrome.

This sequence joins TRBV10-3 and TRBJ2-4; D gene uncertain. Germline lookup yields CDR1 ENHRY and CDR2 SYGVKD. Trimming removed 8 bases from V and 1 base from J, with 9 bases in between. The CDR3 loop spans 13 amino acids. Here the CDR3 reads CAISSEAKNIQYF. CDR3 sequence (DNA): TGTGCCATCTCTTCGGAGGCCAAAAACATTCAGTACTTC.

This clonotype was seen once. The rearrangement uses TRBV5-6 and TRBJ2-6; 11 bases agree with TRBD2. CDR3 length: 20 residues. The V and J ends lost 4 bases and 0 bases, in that order; junction bases with no gene match: 12. The V gene's germline CDR1 is SGHDT and CDR2 YYEEEE. The DNA of the CDR3 is TGTGCCAGCAGCCGTATTCTTACTAGCGGGGGAAACTCTGGGGCCAACGTCCTGACTTTC. This sequence encodes CASSRILTSGGNSGANVLTF.

This chain joins TRBV3-1 and TRBJ1-2, with 9 nucleotides matching TRBD1. The CDR3 extends over 15 amino acids. Germline V CDR1 and CDR2: LGHDT, YNNKEL (reference sequence). V dropped 4 bases and J dropped 4; count of bases not matched to a gene: 7. The CDR3 loop is CASSLEQGAVYGYTF. CDR3 nucleotide sequence: TGTGCCAGCAGCCTAGAACAGGGGGCTGTCTATGGCTACACCTTC.

The J gene is TRBJ1-5, the V gene TRBV5-6; D gene ambiguous. The length of the CDR3 is 15 residues. Trimming removed 4 bases at V and 1 base at J, with 12 bases between. Looked up from germline, CDR1 is SGHDT and CDR2 is YYEEEE. The chain's CDR3 is CASSHGVSSNQPQHF. CDR3 bases: TGTGCCAGCAGCCATGGGGTTTCCAGCAATCAGCCCCAGCATTTT.

The chain has TRBV28 and TRBJ1-2, with D unresolved. This CDR3 comprises 14 residues. V shed 3 bases and J shed 3 bases, with 11 bases lying between them. Germline-derived CDR1 and CDR2 are MDHEN and SYDVKM. DNA of the CDR3: TGTGCCAGCAGTTTCCGCTTGGAATACTATGGCTACACCTTC. It yields the protein CASSFRLEYYGYTF.

The rearrangement uses TRBV3-1 and TRBJ1-5; 10 bases fit TRBD1. Per germline, CDR1 LGHDT and CDR2 YNNKEL (reference sequence). V dropped 6 bases and J dropped 7; count of bases not matched to a gene: 9. The CDR3 contains 15 residues. Here the CDR3 reads CASSPGQGTGQPQHF. The CDR3 DNA reads TGTGCCAGCAGTCCGGGACAGGGGACGGGGCAGCCCCAGCATTTT.

The chain combines TRBV3-1 with TRBJ1-2; 7 bases fit TRBD1. The trim removed 1 base at V and 0 bases at J, leaving 8 bases unmatched. The CDR3 has 17 amino acids. The germline V gene encodes CDR1 LGHDT and CDR2 YNNKEL (reference sequence). In nucleotides, the CDR3 is TGTGCCAGCAGCCAAGCTTCCGGGACAGCCTCTAACTATGGCTACACCTTC. It encodes CASSQASGTASNYGYTF. Full variable domain (remainder filled in from reference TRBV3-1 and TRBJ1-2): DTAVSQTPKYLVTQMGNDKSIKCEQNLGHDTMYWYKQDSKKFLKIMFSYNNKELIINETVPNRFSPKSPDKAHLNLHINSLELGDSAVYFCASSQASGTASNYGYTFGSGTRLTVV.

The rearrangement joins TRBV20-1 to TRBJ1-6; no clear D. Trimming shortened V by 5 bases and J by 8 bases, and 19 bases separated the two germline ends. This CDR3 is built from 15 residues. Germline CDR1 is DFQATT and CDR2 is SNEGSKA (reference sequence). CDR3 amino acids: CSAQEIGEVYSPLHF. DNA of the CDR3: TGCAGTGCTCAAGAGATTGGGGAGGTTTATTCACCCCTCCACTTT.

This chain joins TRBV6-5 and TRBJ1-3, with D perhaps matching TRBD1 (5 bases). This CDR3 comprises 15 residues. Trimming cost V 4 bases and J 0 bases, with 10 bases left between them. Germline CDR1 MNHEY, CDR2 SVGAGI. CDR3 amino acids: CASSSGRDSGNTIYF. The CDR3 bases are TGTGCCAGCAGTTCCGGCAGGGACTCTGGAAACACCATATATTTT.

V and J are TRBV18 and TRBJ2-7; tentative D call: TRBD2 (6 bases). This CDR3 has 12 amino acids. CDR1 and CDR2 from the germline V gene are KGHSH and LQKENI. V was shortened by 4 bases and J by 7 bases, with 11 bases between the two germline ends. CDR3 in DNA: TGTGCCAGCTCACTTCCCGGAGGGGAGCAGTACTTC. It is translated as CASSLPGGEQYF.

The chain uses TRBV7-2 and TRBJ1-5, with a weak D call TRBD1 (5 bases). The CDR3 totals 13 residues. Germline V lookup: CDR1 SGHTA, CDR2 FQGNSA. Trimming removed 5 bases from V and 5 bases from J, with 10 bases in between. The CDR3 protein is CASSRGPDQPQHF. CDR3 nucleotides: TGTGCCAGCAGCAGGGGACCTGATCAGCCCCAGCATTTT.

The chain is built from TRBV5-1 and TRBJ1-1; 9 bases are a match to TRBD1. Germline trimming cut 3 bases from V and 0 bases from J; bases unmatched to any gene: 6. Per germline, CDR1 SGHRS and CDR2 YFSETQ. The CDR3 covers 16 residues. The CDR3 nucleotides are TGCGCCAGCAGCTACAAGACAGGGGGATTGAACACTGAAGCTTTCTTT. It encodes CASSYKTGGLNTEAFF.

CDR3 DNA: TGTGCCAGCAGTGAGCAGGGGGCTAACTATGGCTACACCTTC. Amino acid sequence: CASSEQGANYGYTF. The chain uses TRBV2 and TRBJ1-2, with 7 bases that match TRBD1. J gave up 0 bases and V 3 bases, and 1 base lay outside the gene matches. CDR3 length: 14 residues. CDR1 and CDR2 from the germline V gene are SNHLY and FYNNEI.

The chain couples TRBV6-1 to TRBJ2-1; D is undetermined. In germline, CDR1 is MNHNS, CDR2 SASEGT. V lost 6 bases and J 5 bases, leaving 14 bases between the germline ends. The CDR3 spans 14 residues. CDR3 nucleotide sequence: TGTGCCAGCAGCCGATCCCAGTTCAACAATGAGCAGTTCTTC. Translation gives CASSRSQFNNEQFF.

This chain links TRBV10-3 with TRBJ2-7, with 9 bases aligning to TRBD2. CDR1 and CDR2 (germline): ENHRY, SYGVKD. J gave up 9 bases and V 2 bases, and 11 bases lay outside the gene matches. The CDR3 is 15 residues long. This chain's CDR3 is CAISEGLAGQFGQYF. In nucleotides, the CDR3 is TGTGCCATCAGTGAGGGGCTAGCGGGGCAGTTTGGGCAGTACTTC.

The rearrangement uses TRBV6-5 and TRBJ2-7; D unclear. This CDR3 is built from 14 residues. CDR1 is MNHEY, CDR2 SVGAGI, per germline. Trimming took 0 bases from V and 3 from J, leaving 9 bases between them. This CDR3 reads CASSYSSLVYEQYF. Here the CDR3 DNA reads TGTGCCAGCAGTTACTCGAGTTTGGTCTACGAGCAGTACTTC.

This rearrangement joins TRBV19 to TRBJ1-4; D is unclear. Germline V gives CDR1 LNHDA, CDR2 SQIVND (reference sequence). The CDR3 extends over 17 amino acids. Trimming stripped 9 bases from V and 1 base from J, with 21 bases between. CDR3 DNA sequence: TGTGCCAGCGCGTATAGATGGGGTGGCGGAACTAATGAAAAACTGTTTTTT. Its protein product is CASAYRWGGGTNEKLFF.